The 18 T cell receptor beta chains below come from one sample, sequenced in a study of neurological immune-mediated disorders (dated by TCRdb to about 2019). To prepare the library, 5' RACE was applied. Instrument on record: Illumina HiSeq 2500. The public reads were reanalyzed by TCRdb: fastp trimming at Q25, MiXCR alignment, in-frame beta chains only. One record per CDR3 amino acid sequence lists the most common genes and DNA. For this sample the table gives 60,000 or so distinct CDR3 sequences, of which 3% to 4% were detected only once. Clones ranked in the top ten supply about 7% of the sample. Sequences were obtained from PBMCs. These receptors came from a woman aged 55-70 years with multiple sclerosis.

This clonotype was seen repeatedly, ten times or more. The chain carries TRBV9 and TRBJ2-7; possibly TRBD2 for D (8 bases). From germline, CDR1 is SGDLS and CDR2 YYNGEE. The CDR3 totals 16 residues. V lost 4 bases and J 7 bases, leaving 24 bases between the germline ends. The CDR3 is CASSPRGREALGEQYF. Written as DNA, the CDR3 is TGTGCCAGCAGCCCAAGGGGGCGGGAGGCCCTTGGGGAGCAGTACTTC.

This clonotype was seen many times. V usage is TRBV5-1 and J usage is TRBJ2-2, with D possibly being TRBD1 or TRBD2 (5 bases each). The V end was cut by 4 bases, the J end by 5 bases, with 18 bases between. CDR1 and CDR2 (germline): SGHRS, YFSETQ. The CDR3 runs to 16 residues. CDR3 in DNA: TGCGCCAGCAGCCCCCCGGGGCAGGCTGGAACCGGGGAGCTGTTTTTT. It translates to CASSPPGQAGTGELFF. The whole variable domain, remainder taken from reference TRBV5-1 and TRBJ2-2, is KAGVTQTPRYLIKTRGQQVTLSCSPISGHRSVSWYQQTPGQGLQFLFEYFSETQRNKGNFPGRFSGRQFSNSRSEMNVSTLELGDSALYLCASSPPGQAGTGELFFGEGSRLTVL.

This clonotype was seen many times. The rearrangement joins TRBV6-1 to TRBJ1-2; D is perhaps TRBD1 (6 bases). CDR3 length equals 13 residues. Per germline, CDR1 MNHNS and CDR2 SASEGT. V lost 2 bases to trimming and J lost 8 bases, with 12 bases between them. This chain's CDR3 is CASSETGTRGYTF. Written as DNA, the CDR3 is TGTGCCAGCAGTGAAACAGGGACCCGAGGCTACACCTTC.

Many counts were recorded for this clonotype. The chain uses TRBV6-5 and TRBJ2-5; possibly TRBD1 or TRBD2 for D (6 bases each). The germline V gene has CDR1 MNHEY and CDR2 SVGAGI. V shed 5 bases and J shed 4 bases, with 11 bases lying between them. The CDR3 runs to 13 residues. CDR3: CASSKQGGETQYF. CDR3 DNA sequence: TGTGCCAGCAGTAAACAGGGAGGAGAGACCCAGTACTTC.

This clonotype was seen repeatedly, ten times or more. The chain links TRBV25-1 to TRBJ2-3, with a weak D call TRBD1 (6 bases). This CDR3 is 15 amino acids long. Trimming cost V 3 bases and J 6 bases, with 16 bases left between them. Germline V gene lookup returns CDR1 MGHDK and CDR2 SYGVNS. Written as DNA, the CDR3 is TGTGCCAGCAGTGATATGGGACACCGGGATGATACGCAGTATTTT. This gives the protein CASSDMGHRDDTQYF. Together with reference TRBV25-1 and TRBJ2-3, the CDR3 gives the full variable domain: EADIYQTPRYLVIGTGKKITLECSQTMGHDKMYWYQQDPGMELHLIHYSYGVNSTEKGDLSSESTVSRIRTEHFPLTLESARPSHTSQYLCASSDMGHRDDTQYFGPGTRLTVL.

This clonotype was seen at least ten times. The J gene is TRBJ2-5, the V gene TRBV7-2; 11 positions match TRBD2. Germline-derived CDR1 and CDR2 are SGHTA and FQGNSA. Germline trimming cut 5 bases from V and 5 bases from J; bases unmatched to any gene: 4. This CDR3 comprises 14 residues. The CDR3 is CASSRSGGAETQYF. CDR3 sequence (DNA): TGTGCCAGCAGCCGTAGCGGGGGGGCGGAGACCCAGTACTTC. Full variable domain (missing parts from reference TRBV7-2 and TRBJ2-5): GAGVSQSPSNKVTEKGKDVELRCDPISGHTALYWYRQSLGQGLEFLIYFQGNSAPDKSGLPSDRFSAERTGGSVSTLTIQRTQQEDSAVYLCASSRSGGAETQYFGPGTRLLVL.

This clonotype was seen many times. The CDR3 bases are TGTGCCACCAGTGATCAATATAGCAATCAGCCCCAGCATTTT. Translating gives CATSDQYSNQPQHF. This chain connects TRBV24-1 to TRBJ1-5; D is ambiguous. Germline CDR1 is KGHDR and CDR2 is SFDVKD. This CDR3 has 14 residues. With 3 bases removed from V and 0 bases from J, the gap between germline ends came to 5 bases.

This clonotype has ten or more counts. CDR3 sequence (DNA): TGTGCCAGCAGTCGAAAAGGACCCATAGCGGGAGACTTTGCTTCTGGGGCCAACGTCCTGACTTTC. Residues: CASSRKGPIAGDFASGANVLTF. The chain carries TRBV28 and TRBJ2-6, with 9 bases lining up with TRBD2. Germline CDR1 and CDR2: MDHEN and SYDVKM. V gave up 5 bases and J gave up 1 base; unmatched junction bases: 21. The CDR3 contains 22 residues.

The V gene is TRBV20-1, the J gene TRBJ2-7; no reliable D call. V was pared by 3 bases and J by 2 bases, with 11 bases between. The CDR3 runs 13 residues. Germline assignment: CDR1 DFQATT and CDR2 SNEGSKA (reference sequence). The CDR3 spells CSASVSSTYEQYF. CDR3 DNA: TGCAGTGCTAGTGTGTCATCTACCTACGAGCAGTACTTC.

This clonotype has at least ten counts. The chain's CDR3 is CASGTRTSSGNTIYF. CDR3 coding DNA: TGTGCCAGCGGGACACGGACCAGCTCTGGAAACACCATATATTTT. The chain uses TRBV28 and TRBJ1-3; D possibly corresponds to TRBD1 (6 bases). This CDR3 spans 15 amino acids. CDR1 MDHEN and CDR2 SYDVKM come from the germline V gene. V dropped 8 bases and J dropped 0 bases, with 14 bases sitting between them.

This clonotype turned up a few times. A much more abundant neighbour one base away suggests this may be a read error. The chain is built from TRBV7-9 and TRBJ2-2; D uncertain. The CDR3 has 12 amino acids. Germline V CDR1 and CDR2: SEHNR, FQNEAQ (reference sequence). Between the trimmed V and J ends, which lost 4 bases and 0 bases, there was a span of 0 bases. This CDR3 is CASSSNTGELFF. The DNA for the CDR3 is TGTGCCAGCAGCTCGAACACCGGGGAGCTGTTTTTT.

The chain employs TRBV3-1 and TRBJ2-7; D is undetermined. Per the germline V gene, CDR1 is LGHDT and CDR2 is YNNKEL (reference sequence). The CDR3 is 13 amino acids. The germline V and J ends were trimmed by 0 bases and 8 bases, with 11 bases remaining between them. CDR3 bases: TGTGCCAGCAGCCAAGACGCGAGGAGCAAGCAGTACTTC. As protein: CASSQDARSKQYF.

This clonotype appeared many times. V is TRBV7-2 and J is TRBJ1-3; D remains unclear. Trimming took off 5 bases at V and 4 bases at J, with 12 bases between the two ends. CDR3 size: 14 residues. The germline V gene encodes CDR1 SGHTA and CDR2 FQGNSA. CDR3 nucleotides: TGTGCCAGCAGCCCCCAGACGGGAGGAAACACCATATATTTT. It codes for CASSPQTGGNTIYF.

The sample holds a few counts of this clonotype. J is TRBJ2-7 and V is TRBV5-5; perhaps TRBD1 as D (5 bases). This CDR3 comprises 15 residues. Trimming left V 5 bases short and J 3 bases short, with 18 bases between. The germline CDR1 and CDR2 sequences are SGHKS and YYEKEE (reference sequence). The CDR3 sequence: CASRIGEKGFYEQYF. The CDR3 nucleotides read TGTGCCAGCAGAATCGGCGAAAAGGGGTTCTACGAGCAGTACTTC.

This clonotype occurred a few times. One base away lies a much larger clone, so this may be a sequencing read error. This rearrangement joins TRBV3-1 to TRBJ2-7, with unresolved D. The CDR3 consists of 13 residues. V lost 1 base to trimming and J lost 7 bases, with 11 bases between them. CDR1 is LGHDT and CDR2 is YNNKEL in the germline V gene (reference sequence). The CDR3 region is CASSQVAMEEQYF. As DNA, the CDR3 is TGTGCCAGCAGCCAAGTTGCCATGGAAGAGCAGTACTTC.

This clonotype came up many times. This sequence joins TRBV12-3 or TRBV12-4 and TRBJ1-2; 8 nucleotides agree with TRBD1. The trim removed 7 bases at V and 4 bases at J, leaving 11 bases unmatched. The CDR3 is 15 amino acids. The CDR3 loop is CASTVGQGSTYGYTF. CDR3 coding DNA: TGTGCCAGCACTGTCGGACAGGGTTCGACCTATGGCTACACCTTC.

This clonotype was recorded at least ten times. This rearrangement joins TRBV7-8 to TRBJ1-4; D remains ambiguous. V lost 5 bases and J lost 10, with 8 bases in between. The CDR3 has 11 amino acids. CDR1 is SGHVS, CDR2 FQNEAQ, per germline. Written as DNA, the CDR3 is TGTGCCAGCAGCCGCTATGGAAAACTGTTTTTT. Translating it yields CASSRYGKLFF. The full variable domain, with the rest looked up from reference TRBV7-8 and TRBJ1-4, is GAGVSQSPRYKVAKRGQDVALRCDPISGHVSLFWYQQALGQGPEFLTYFQNEAQLDKSGLPSDRFFAERPEGSVSTLKIQRTQQEDSAVYLCASSRYGKLFFGSGTQLSVL.

This clonotype was detected ten times or more. This rearrangement joins TRBV5-1 to TRBJ1-4; unclear D gene. CDR1 and CDR2 (germline): SGHRS, YFSETQ. The CDR3 sequence is 15 residues long. The V end lost 0 bases, the J end lost 8 bases, and 14 bases lay between the germline ends. Here the CDR3 DNA reads TGCGCCAGCAGCTTGGGAGCCGGGCCTATGGAAAAACTGTTTTTT. Translated, it gives CASSLGAGPMEKLFF.